This T cell receptor (beta chain) was sequenced for a study of control samples from healthy donors and cancer patients (TCRdb year 2020). The germline V gene (reference sequence) specifies MNHNY as CDR1 and SVGAGI as CDR2. The CDR3 numbers 16 residues from cysteine through phenylalanine. This entry keeps only the CDR3 DNA: 48 bases, framed from base 1. V lost 4 bases and J lost 5 bases, and the count of bases not matched to a germline gene is 13. The library was generated by the immunoSEQ multiplex PCR assay. The source is immuneACCESS, and TCRdb retained only in-frame sequences with V and J called. Part of the clones is not carried over; for the studies checked, unresolved V genes explain less than half of this, and the remainder is unexplained. Across this sample there are almost 85,000 clones, with roughly 88% seen only once. The top ten clones comprise 11% of the sample. This clone was seen once. Its specific antigen is unknown. Base qualities are not provided; no much larger clone lies one nucleotide away.

The sequence links TRBV6-6 to TRBJ2-7; 8 bases in the middle match TRBD1. This clonotype was obtained from a man between 60 and 70 years old with head and neck cancer. Sequencing used PBMCs. The CDR3 corresponds to CASSSGQGRHENEQYF. The bases are TGTGCCAGCAGTTCCGGACAGGGTCGCCACGAAAACGAGCAGTACTTC.